The sequence of this T cell receptor (beta chain) was determined in a study of blood T cells in healthy people across ages. Study-wide results and limits: The study lacked donor CMV status, which possibly confounded expanded clonotype changes. Roughly linearly, TCR beta diversity per million T cells fell as age increased.

A note on this clonotype: Its antigen is not identified.

The study drew donors from healthy Caucasian individuals in Russia aged roughly 6 to 100. Germline V gene lookup returns CDR1 SEHNR and CDR2 FQNEAQ (reference sequence). The CDR3 sequence is 20 residues long. Sample-barcoded 5' priming and a J-beta primer mix drove a second PCR of about 6 to 12 cycles. TCRdb reanalysed the 5' RACE reads using MiXCR and keeps one entry per CDR3 protein. This table holds 650,000 to 1,000,000 distinct CDR3 sequences, around 34% found once. The sequenced sample was blood. J is TRBJ2-5 and V is TRBV7-9; 9 nucleotides agree with TRBD2. The DNA end is more similar to TRBJ2-4, so the J call may be wrong. The source is a man in his late teens or twenties in good health. The CDR3 bases are TGTGCCAGCAGCTTAAACGCCTTGGCGGGGGGGCTTAGAGCCAAAAACATTCAGTACTTC. As protein: CASSLNALAGGLRAKNIQYF.